This TCR beta chain stems from a study of T cells in Graves' hyperthyroidism and ophthalmopathy. The CDR3 regions of TCR beta were amplified from RNA transcripts. First-round RT-PCR targeting the TCR CDR3 was performed with the HTBI primer set. TCRdb reprocessed the multiplex PCR reads via MiXCR and lists one record per CDR3 protein. The sample has some 440,000 distinct CDR3 sequences; less than 20% are singletons. In germline, CDR1 is MNHEY, CDR2 SVGEGT. The ends were cut back, 4 bases at V and 0 bases at J, with 16 bases in the middle. The length of the CDR3 is 16 residues. The sample comprised blood. This chain joins TRBV6-2 or TRBV6-3 and TRBJ2-7; no clear D. This clonotype was sampled from a woman under 30 with Graves' hyperthyroidism. CDR3 protein: CASSSTPWDISYEQYF. The CDR3 DNA reads as TGTGCCAGCAGTTCAACGCCCTGGGATATCTCCTACGAGCAGTACTTC.